This T cell receptor (beta chain) was sequenced during a study of CD8+ T cells in alopecia areata. This CDR3 spans 12 amino acids. Between the trimmed V and J ends, which lost 5 bases and 5 bases, there was a span of 9 bases. From germline, CDR1 is LNHDA and CDR2 SQIVND (reference sequence). Sequencing relied on a cDNA template that was reverse transcribed from extracted RNA. TCRdb's copy holds only in-frame clones and misses some; the assay was immunoSEQ multiplex PCR. In the table there are roughly 150,000 clones, roughly 61% of which are singletons. The chain carries TRBV19 and TRBJ1-2; weak D call: TRBD1 (5 bases). The material was CD4+ T cells sorted from blood, obtained at week 0. This clonotype was obtained from a human donor with alopecia areata. CDR3 DNA: TGTGCCAGTAGTGCCCGACAGTATGGCTACACCTTC. Translation gives CASSARQYGYTF.